What follows describes a single T cell receptor (beta chain). The data originate from a study of blood T cell repertoires in COVID-19. TCRdb keeps only in-frame clones here, not all; method: immunoSEQ multiplex PCR. Of about 110,000 clones in the sample, more than 65% were seen once. The germline V and J ends were trimmed by 6 bases and 4 bases, with 7 bases remaining between them. The germline gives CDR1 MNHNY, CDR2 SVGAGI (reference sequence). The CDR3 has 11 residues. The clonotype was recovered from an elderly woman with active or convalescent COVID-19. Material: peripheral blood. J is TRBJ2-7 and V is TRBV6-6, with D uncertain. The CDR3 is CASSSEYEQYF. The CDR3 coding sequence is TGTGCCAGCAGCTCGGAGTACGAGCAGTACTTC.